This T cell receptor (beta chain) is drawn from a study of a mutant IDH1 vaccine in newly diagnosed glioma. Study summary: Vaccination was launched 4-6 weeks after radiotherapy alone, or with temozolomide cycles.

Germline-derived CDR1 and CDR2 are MRHNA and SNTAGT. The CDR3 is 13 residues long. The germline V and J ends were trimmed by 3 bases and 3 bases, with 5 bases remaining between them. In the case of this clone: Its antigen is not identified.

Method: immunoSEQ multiplex PCR; TCRdb's copy keeps in-frame clones and lacks some. The sample includes about 48,000 clones, about 79% of them seen just once. The time point denotes: week 35, safety follow-up. Topical imiquimod accompanied each vaccine dose, which consisted of 300 ug of mutant IDH1 20-mer peptide. Administration of eight vaccinations to patients took place in weeks 1, 3, 5, 7, 11, 15, 19, 23. Donor diagnoses consisted of new WHO grade 3 or 4 IDH1-mutant, ATRX-lost astrocytomas. The J gene is TRBJ2-2, the V gene TRBV6-4; D might be TRBD1 or TRBD2, each matching 5 bases. The sequence was obtained from a middle-aged man with glioma. The sequenced sample was PBMCs, obtained from a glioma patient whose treatment included an IDH1 peptide vaccine. The CDR3 here is CASSEGDTGELFF. The CDR3 DNA is TGTGCCAGCAGTGAGGGGGACACCGGGGAGCTGTTTTTT.